This T cell receptor beta chain is from a study of T cells in Graves' hyperthyroidism and ophthalmopathy (dated by TCRdb to the late 2010s). For the study in its entirety: Peripheral blood was sampled at the time of initial diagnosis, prior to any treatment. Prospective prediction of ophthalmopathy was tested in an independent validation cohort consisting of roughly 19 hyperthyroidism patients and around 16 patients who later progressed to ophthalmopathy. The paper reports TCR Vbeta CDR3 sequencing of more than 120 peripheral blood samples: fewer than 50 ophthalmopathy, under 80 hyperthyroidism and around 17 progressor patients. TCR V-J signatures able to tell the groups apart were searched for in a discovery cohort of 90 to 100 patients, of whom roughly 42 had Graves' ophthalmopathy and under 65 had stable Graves' hyperthyroidism. The 100 discovery patients were randomly split 7:3 into training and test sets. After sampling, hyperthyroidism patients received methimazole starting at 30 mg daily, and ophthalmopathy patients received high-dose intravenous methylprednisolone. In more than five Graves' hyperthyroidism patients, the study also compared T-cell repertoires from thyroid tissue with T-cell repertoires from blood. Points the paper makes about the study in general: In validation, the model predicted progression to ophthalmopathy with about 71% sensitivity and 72.22% specificity, a median of around six months before onset. Most expanded thyroid clonotypes (frequency above 0.001) were also detected in blood, suggesting blood repertoires may reflect thyroid immune responses. A 13 V-J signature model separated ophthalmopathy from stable hyperthyroidism, with approximately 87% sensitivity and 81.08% specificity in cross-validation and 80%/75% in testing. Sample size was not statistically predetermined, and investigators were not blinded to group allocation.

TCR beta CDR3 regions were amplified from RNA transcripts. The TCR CDR3 was subjected to a first round of RT-PCR using the HTBI primer set and the Qiagen OneStep RT-PCR kit. Libraries were constructed in a second round of multiplex PCR, after which size selection and purification were performed. The libraries were sequenced on an Illumina HiSeq2000 using paired-end 100 bp reads. In the authors' own workflow: SOAPnuke was used to process the raw data, with reads discarded if the reads contained adapters or uncalled bases, had a mean Phred below 15, or lacked an exact constant-primer or identifier match. High-quality paired reads were merged using COPE v1.2.5, and each unique nucleotide sequence was defined as a clonotype. Clonotypes were aligned to IMGT TRBV, TRBD and TRBJ reference segments using MiTCR v1.1. The analysis included only V-J combinations with a frequency above 0.0001, which together covered more than 98% of the repertoires. The TCS score was defined as F50 (clonal expansion) divided by E x V (chaos), with BLOSUM62-based TCRdist calculated between CDR3 peptides within each V-J. Welch's t-statistics and random forest reduced fewer than 600 V-J features to about 13, which were used in a naive Bayes classifier (R e1071). TCRdb cleaned the public reads at Q25 with fastp, built clones with MiXCR and kept in-frame beta chains. CDR3 protein duplicates are merged, each entry listing the most common genes and DNA. The V and J calls were not made by the authors but by TCRdb's processing. This sample holds some 620,000 distinct CDR3 sequences; about 17% were observed only once. Of the sample, 3.5% to 4% falls within the top ten clones.

The germline V and J ends show losses of 1 base and 5 bases respectively, and no gene match explains 16 bases of the junction. The CDR3 goes from the cysteine to the phenylalanine over 20 residues. The read is trimmed to its CDR3 DNA, 60 bases read in frame from base 1. The CDR1 and CDR2 encoded by the germline V gene are SGHTA and FQGNSA. A patient counted as having stable Graves' hyperthyroidism if no progression to ophthalmopathy occurred over 18 months of follow-up. Hyperthyroidism patients were newly diagnosed, with disease duration under 2 months, and aged 18 to 65 years. Patients with uncontrolled infections, other autoimmune diseases, pregnancy or lactation were excluded. Diagnoses relied on clinical symptoms, serum thyroxine and TRAb, thyroid ultrasound and orbital computed tomography. Ficoll-Paque density gradient centrifugation was used to isolate PBMCs from about 9.4 ml of fresh peripheral blood. Total RNA was extracted using Trizol reagent, and RNA quality was assessed on an Agilent 2100 Bioanalyzer.

This clonotype came up many times. Which antigen it targets is not known. Base qualities are not recorded, but no much larger clone differs from it by a single base. The chain uses TRBV7-2 and TRBJ2-3; 12 nucleotides in the junction match TRBD2. Sequencing was carried out using blood. The TCR originated in a woman aged 30 to 39 with Graves' hyperthyroidism. Here the CDR3 is given as CASSLDGVWSSGRAGDTQYF. Here is the DNA: TGTGCCAGCAGCTTAGATGGGGTTTGGTCTAGCGGGAGGGCCGGAGATACGCAGTATTTT.